The rows below give T cell receptor beta chains drawn from one sample of a study of CD8 T cells in Susac syndrome. TCRdb reprocessed the immunoSEQ multiplex PCR reads with MiXCR, giving one entry per CDR3 protein. Altogether about 210,000 distinct CDR3 sequences are present, 95% being singletons, with the ten largest covering about 0.091%. What was sequenced was CD4+ T cells from PBMCs. The origin of the receptors is a human donor with multiple sclerosis. CDR3s leave out the opening cysteine and the closing phenylalanine or tryptophan. The order of the fields is V gene, clone size, CDR3 protein. Rows may omit the clone size; those that give it use once, few, many or a size class.

TRBV20-1,-,SASTSGPTYEQY
TRBV2,once,ASSGPKLAGGYNEQF
TRBV30,-,AWQGVGYT
TRBV6-2/TRBV6-3,-,ASSRPLLASSYNEQF
TRBV20-1,-,SAVGQGSETQY
TRBV6-5,-,ASSYEGAGEKLF
TRBV20-1,-,SASRVGNTIY
TRBV29-1,-,SVEGGTSGKIGELF
TRBV7-9,-,ASRPYTGSPLH
TRBV28,-,ASSAYPGQGLYEQY
TRBV9,-,ASSPTAAGGQF
TRBV30,-,AWSPSLGGWNEKLF
TRBV4-2,-,ASSQDRIDTQY
TRBV5-1,-,ASRQTNEKLF
TRBV9,once,ASSVVGTTEAF
TRBV30,-,AWREEVRAETQY
TRBV6-5,-,ASSYGGRAF
TRBV7-9,-,ASSRTSRLETQY
TRBV7-3,-,ASSLGTSTSEQF
TRBV5-1,-,ASSLGERETQY
TRBV9,-,ASSVDQAGRHDAF
TRBV18,-,ASSSQPSSGANVLT
TRBV20-1,-,SAGYEQY
TRBV12-3/TRBV12-4,-,ASSAFSSYNEQF
TRBV6-5,-,ASSYSFLAGSTDTQY
TRBV12-3/TRBV12-4,-,ASSLLGGLSYNEQF
TRBV5-6,-,ASSFYGTYEQY